A single sample is the source of the 32 T cell receptor beta chains below, sequenced in a study of tumor-infiltrating lymphocytes in primary liver carcinoma. Total RNA amounting to 500 ng was the source from which TCR beta cDNA was made with a constant-region primer. For TCR beta, libraries were produced by three nested multiplex PCR rounds using slightly modified ARM-PCR. For about 11 cycles apiece, the opening two PCR rounds ran with TRBV1-TRBV30 forward primers and a C-beta reverse primer. TCRdb re-analysed the multiplex PCR reads in MiXCR, keeping a single row per CDR3 protein. The sample holds tens of thousands of distinct CDR3 sequences, around 77% seen once. From unsorted bulk tissue weighing roughly 19-32 mg, DNA and RNA were co-extracted. The sequenced sample was liver tumor tissue from sampling region 5. This sample's subset: tumor region T5, tumor centre. These receptors originate from a man aged 35-49 years with primary liver carcinoma and hepatitis B virus infection.

The gene calls are TRBV2 and TRBJ1-4, with TRBD1 as a possible D gene (5 bases). V shed 6 bases and J shed 6 bases, with 11 bases lying between them. This CDR3 spans 13 amino acids. Germline V lookup: CDR1 SNHLY, CDR2 FYNNEI. CDR3 nucleotides: TGTGCCAGCAGGCAGGGTGACGATGAAAAACTGTTTTTT. The encoded protein is CASRQGDDEKLFF. Filled out from reference TRBV2 and TRBJ1-4, the complete variable domain reads EPEVTQTPSHQVTQMGQEVILRCVPISNHLYFYWYRQILGQKVEFLVSFYNNEISEKSEIFDDQFSVERPDGSNFTLKIRSTKLEDSAMYFCASRQGDDEKLFFGSGTQLSVL.

Notes on this clonotype: An end of the junction differs from the germline gene, which may be a read error. The CDR3 is CVSSENPGTGYNEQFF. The CDR3 DNA reads as TGTGTCAGCAGTGAAAACCCCGGGACAGGTTACAATGAGCAGTTCTTC. V usage is TRBV6-1 and J usage is TRBJ2-1; 8 nucleotides line up with TRBD1. The V gene's germline CDR1 is MNHNS and CDR2 SASEGT. There are 16 residues in the CDR3.

About this clonotype itself: At one end, the junction sequence differs from germline, possibly due to a read error. The J gene is TRBJ2-5, the V gene TRBV29-1; D gene ambiguous. This CDR3 contains 12 residues. Germline-derived CDR1 and CDR2 are SQVTM and ANQGSEA. In nucleotides, the CDR3 is TGCAGCGATATGGGCAGTGGAGAGACCCATTACTTC. Amino acid sequence: CSDMGSGETHYF.

Remarks on this clonotype: The CDR3 end shows no conserved phenylalanine or tryptophan, and so a read error is likely. No DNA is shown, since the ends of the CDR3 on it are uncertain; the CDR3 is the one TCRdb lists. V is TRBV11-2 and J is TRBJ1-5; no check of the table's D call, TRBD1, against the DNA was made. The CDR3 comprises 17 residues, both ends counted. Germline V gives CDR1 SGHAT, CDR2 FQNNGV. This CDR3 reads CTSSLVGVTGSKQPRHV.

Concerning this clonotype itself: The missing conserved phenylalanine or tryptophan at the end of this CDR3 makes a read error likely. The genes are TRBV30 and TRBJ2-7; D is perhaps TRBD1 or TRBD2 (5 bases each). In germline, CDR1 is GTSNPN, CDR2 SVGIG (reference sequence). CDR3 length: 14 residues. With 2 bases removed from V and 5 bases from J, the gap between germline ends came to 16 bases. CDR3 bases: TGTGCCTGGAGTAATACGGGGATAGGGGACGAGCAGTACTCC. Translating gives CAWSNTGIGDEQYS.

About this clonotype: Its ends do not fully match the called genes, so a read error is possible. The chain combines TRBV29-1 with TRBJ2-5, with 10 bases aligning to TRBD1. This CDR3 has 15 amino acids. The V gene's germline CDR1 is SQVTM and CDR2 ANQGSEA. The CDR3 bases are TGCAGCGTTGAAGGGGGGACAGGGGAACAAGAGACCCAGAACTTC. Its translation: CSVEGGTGEQETQNF.

As to this clonotype: At one of its ends the junction is not consistent with the germline gene, which may arise from a read error. The chain couples TRBV29-1 to TRBJ1-2; tentatively, D is TRBD1 (5 bases). CDR1 is SQVTM, CDR2 ANQGSEA, per germline. The CDR3 has 18 residues. The CDR3 DNA sequence: TGCAACGTTGGGGCACCAACAGGAACTCAAATGGTTAACTATGGCTACACCTTC. Protein: CNVGAPTGTQMVNYGYTF.

Points on this clonotype: The junction shows a germline mismatch at one end, possibly a read error. Written as DNA, the CDR3 is TGCGCCTGCAGCTCGACGGAACTAGCTGAGCAGTTCTTC. Translated, it gives CACSSTELAEQFF. The V call is TRBV5-1, the J call TRBJ2-1; D may be TRBD2 (6 bases). The germline gives CDR1 SGHRS, CDR2 YFSETQ. The CDR3 has 13 residues.

As concerns this clonotype: An end of the junction differs from the germline gene, which may be a read error. The V call is TRBV11-1, the J call TRBJ2-4; 9 bases align to TRBD1. This CDR3 region has 17 residues. Germline V lookup: CDR1 SGHAT, CDR2 FQDESV (reference sequence). CDR3 coding DNA: TGTGCCTGCAGCTCTCCGGGACAGGGAGCATCAAAAAACACTCAGTATTTC. It yields the protein CACSSPGQGASKNTQYF.

This clonotype was counted a single time. The chain joins TRBV11-2 to TRBJ2-1; 8 nucleotides align to TRBD2. This CDR3 comprises 17 residues. Germline CDR1 reads SGHAT; CDR2 reads FQNNGV. J was trimmed by 2 bases and V by 0 bases; bases with no gene match: 6. This chain's CDR3 is CASSLDRDGRAYNEQFF. DNA for the CDR3: TGTGCCAGCAGCTTAGATCGGGACGGGAGGGCCTACAATGAGCAGTTCTTC. Filled out from reference TRBV11-2 and TRBJ2-1, the complete variable domain reads EAGVAQSPRYKIIEKRQSVAFWCNPISGHATLYWYQQILGQGPKLLIQFQNNGVVDDSQLPKDRFSAERLKGVDSTLKIQPAKLEDSAVYLCASSLDRDGRAYNEQFFGPGTRLTVL.

To note about this clonotype: Germline and junction disagree at one end, which may indicate a read error. The V and J genes are TRBV11-2 and TRBJ2-1; 11 bases line up with TRBD2. The CDR3 sequence is 16 residues long. The germline V gene has CDR1 SGHAT and CDR2 FQNNGV. The CDR3 spells CASSCPGTSGSNEQFF. Here the CDR3 DNA reads TGTGCCAGTAGCTGCCCCGGGACTAGCGGTAGCAATGAACAGTTCTTC.

As for this clonotype: One end of the junction varies from germline; a read error may be responsible. The chain recombines TRBV5-1 with TRBJ2-5, with 9 bases aligning to TRBD2. CDR1 SGHRS and CDR2 YFSETQ come from the germline V gene. The CDR3 runs 16 residues. CDR3 region: CTSSLRPLAGIETQYF. CDR3 nucleotide sequence: TGCACCAGCAGCCTCAGACCCCTAGCGGGAATAGAGACCCAATACTTC.

V usage is TRBV28 and J usage is TRBJ1-3; no reliable D call. Trimming took 5 bases from V and 4 from J, leaving 18 bases between them. CDR3 length: 16 amino acids. Germline V CDR1 and CDR2: MDHEN, SYDVKM. Here the CDR3 reads CASSLRGSGAGNTIYF. In DNA form, the CDR3 reads TGTGCCAGCAGTCTCCGAGGCAGTGGCGCAGGAAACACCATATATTTT.

As concerns this clonotype: Mismatch with germline at one junction end may stem from a read error. The V and J genes are TRBV5-1 and TRBJ2-5; 9 bases fit TRBD2. Per the germline V gene, CDR1 is SGHRS and CDR2 is YFSETQ. The CDR3 contains 16 residues. This chain's CDR3 is CSSSLRPLAGIEPQYF. The CDR3 bases are TGCTCCAGCAGCCTCAGACCCCTAGCGGGAATAGAGCCCCAGTACTTC.

This clonotype occurred once. This chain joins TRBV6-1 and TRBJ2-7; the D is unclear. The CDR3 spans 13 residues. Trimming removed 10 bases at V and 9 bases at J, with 22 bases between. Per germline, CDR1 MNHNS and CDR2 SASEGT. The CDR3 loop reads CANSETYDLGQYF. CDR3 coding DNA: TGTGCCAATAGTGAAACTTACGACCTCGGGCAGTACTTC.

The genes are TRBV5-1 and TRBJ2-2; 7 nucleotides agree with TRBD1. CDR3 length equals 17 residues. The V gene's germline CDR1 is SGHRS and CDR2 YFSETQ. V dropped 0 bases and J dropped 0; count of bases not matched to a gene: 5. As DNA, the CDR3 is TGCGCCAGCAGCTTGGCCCCGGGACAGACGAACACCGGGGAGCTGTTTTTT. Translating it yields CASSLAPGQTNTGELFF.

Notes on this clonotype: A clone one base away is much larger, so this may be a read error. The gene calls are TRBV2 and TRBJ1-1, with D perhaps matching TRBD1 (5 bases). This CDR3 has 14 residues. The V gene's germline CDR1 is SNHLY and CDR2 FYNNEI. CDR3 bases: TGTGCCAGCAGTGCACCGGGGGGGGTCGCTGAAGCTCTCTTT. Translated: CASSAPGGVAEALF.

The chain uses TRBV29-1 and TRBJ2-5, with TRBD1 matching 9 bases. CDR1 and CDR2 (germline): SQVTM, ANQGSEA. The length of the CDR3 is 15 residues. J was trimmed by 2 bases and V by 5 bases; bases with no gene match: 9. The CDR3 nucleotides read TGCAGCGTTCATCCCAACAGGGGGCGGCAAGAGACCCAGTACTTC. Translated, it gives CSVHPNRGRQETQYF.

The chain joins TRBV7-9 to TRBJ2-5; D remains ambiguous. CDR1 and CDR2 (germline): SEHNR, FQNEAQ (reference sequence). Trimming removed 5 bases at V and 7 bases at J, with 8 bases between. The CDR3 covers 11 residues. CDR3 nucleotide sequence: TGTGCCAGCAGCATGAAAGGGACCCAGTACTTC. This translates into CASSMKGTQYF.

This clonotype appeared many times. The gene calls are TRBV28 and TRBJ1-6; D uncertain. From germline, CDR1 is MDHEN and CDR2 SYDVKM. The CDR3 contains 14 residues. Deletions cut 10 bases from V and 0 bases from J, with 10 bases between. The CDR3 DNA reads TGTGCCATCCCGGGGAGCTCCTATAATTCACCCCTCCACTTT. This translates into CAIPGSSYNSPLHF.

For this clonotype: Its ends do not fully match the called genes, so a read error is possible. This chain uses TRBV10-3 with TRBJ2-7; 12 nucleotides line up with TRBD1. Germline V gives CDR1 ENHRY, CDR2 SYGVKD. This CDR3 spans 13 amino acids. CDR3 amino acids: CAINRDRGLEQCF. CDR3 bases: TGCGCCATCAATCGGGACAGGGGGCTCGAGCAGTGCTTC.

In regard to this clonotype: The junction shows a germline mismatch at one end, possibly a read error. The chain employs TRBV11-3 and TRBJ1-5, with D perhaps TRBD1 (5 bases). There are 15 residues in the CDR3. The V gene's germline CDR1 is SGHNT and CDR2 YENEEA. This chain's CDR3 is CDSGLDLGVALPQHF. CDR3 sequence (DNA): TGTGACAGCGGCTTAGATCTGGGGGTGGCTCTGCCCCAGCATTTT.

Turning to this clonotype: This is likely a read error, given that the CDR3 carries no conserved phenylalanine or tryptophan at its end. The rearrangement links TRBV7-2 to TRBJ2-2; D is unresolved. The CDR3 has 13 residues. Looked up from germline, CDR1 is SGHTA and CDR2 is FQGNSA. The CDR3 DNA is TGTGACAGCAGCTCCCAACTGACCGGGGAGCTGTTTTTA. Translation gives CDSSSQLTGELFL.

V usage is TRBV24-1 and J usage is TRBJ1-2; D is uncertain. This CDR3 spans 12 amino acids. Per germline, CDR1 KGHDR and CDR2 SFDVKD. This CDR3 reads CGISPDTYGYTF. CDR3 bases: TGTGGCATCAGTCCCGACACGTATGGCTACACCTTC.

Concerning this clonotype: The junction differs from germline at one of its ends, possibly a read error. The chain employs TRBV6-2 or TRBV6-3 and TRBJ2-1; 12 nucleotides agree with TRBD2. The CDR3 spans 15 residues. Germline values: CDR1 MNHEY, CDR2 SVGEGT. Here the CDR3 DNA reads TGTGCCAGCATGCCACTAGCGGGAGGTTACAATGAGCAGTTTTTC. Translated, it gives CASMPLAGGYNEQFF.

To note about this clonotype: The CDR3 end shows no conserved phenylalanine or tryptophan, and so a read error is likely. V and J are TRBV4-3 and TRBJ2-1; tentatively, D is TRBD2 (6 bases). This CDR3 comprises 15 residues. The ends were cut back, 1 base at V and 4 bases at J, with 11 bases in the middle. Germline CDR1 and CDR2: LGHNA and YSLEER. In DNA, the CDR3 is TGCGCCAGCAGCCAAGTCCGCGGGGATTACAATGAGCAGTTCCTC. Amino acid sequence: CASSQVRGDYNEQFL.

Turning to this clonotype: An end of the junction differs from the germline gene, which may be a read error. The genes are TRBV30 and TRBJ1-2; tentative D call: TRBD1 (6 bases). The V gene's germline CDR1 is GTSNPN and CDR2 SVGIG (reference sequence). The CDR3 is 12 residues long. The DNA for the CDR3 is TGTGCCTGGACCTGCGACAGGCTCAGCTACATCTTC. Translating it yields CAWTCDRLSYIF.

The chain combines TRBV7-8 with TRBJ2-1, with D possibly TRBD1 on 5 matching bases. Germline CDR1 is SGHVS and CDR2 is FQNEAQ. Deletions cut 5 bases from V and 6 bases from J, with 14 bases between. The CDR3 consists of 14 residues. The CDR3 loop is CASSQLGPFNEQFF. As DNA, the CDR3 is TGTGCCAGCAGCCAGTTGGGGCCTTTCAATGAGCAGTTCTTC.

Of note for this clonotype: The CDR3 does not close with the conserved phenylalanine or tryptophan, likely indicating a read error. Because the CDR3's place on the DNA is in doubt, the DNA is left out and the CDR3 is given as listed by TCRdb. This chain uses TRBV30 with TRBJ2-5; the D call in the table, TRBD2, was not verified against the DNA. Germline lookup yields CDR1 GTSNPN and CDR2 SVGIG (reference sequence). The CDR3 contains 14 residues when both ends are counted. CDR3 sequence: CAWSRGLVQETKYL.

Comments on this clonotype: With a much larger clone just one base away, this may be a read error. This rearrangement joins TRBV30 to TRBJ2-1; 7 nucleotides line up with TRBD2. Trimming removed 0 bases from V and 8 bases from J; junction bases left unmatched: 7. CDR1 is GTSNPN, CDR2 SVGIG, per germline (reference sequence). The CDR3 totals 14 residues. The CDR3 here is CAWSVLARVDEQFF. CDR3 nucleotide sequence: TGTGCCTGGAGTGTACTAGCGAGAGTCGATGAGCAGTTCTTC.

Worth noting for this clonotype: One end of the junction is discordant with germline, which a read error may explain. The V gene is TRBV6-6, the J gene TRBJ2-7; no clear D. CDR1 and CDR2 (germline): MNHNY, SVGAGI (reference sequence). The CDR3 length is 11 residues. CDR3 residues: CASSTKDEQHF. For the CDR3, the DNA is TGTGCTAGCAGTACTAAAGACGAGCAGCACTTC.

This clonotype was observed once. The chain employs TRBV7-8 and TRBJ2-3; 10 bases line up with TRBD2. V lost 8 bases to trimming and J lost 11 bases; unmatched junction nucleotides: 19. There are 16 residues in the CDR3. Germline V gene data show CDR1 as SGHVS and CDR2 as FQNEAQ. The CDR3 reads CASCSPGISGRSMQYF. CDR3 sequence (DNA): TGTGCCAGCTGCTCCCCCGGGATTAGCGGGAGGAGTATGCAGTATTTT.